The clone carrying this TCR beta chain was found a few times. The antigen remains unidentified. The sample is drawn from a study of T-cell reconstitution after alpha-beta-depleted transplantation in children. Findings of the study overall: After transplant, at about two months, alpha-beta T cells were reportedly derived from several hundred expanded graft clones. T cells produced anew were the main source of T-cell counts and diversity one year after transplant.

Unique molecular identifiers were incorporated when the TCRbeta library was constructed. TCRdb fed the PCR reads into MiXCR, producing one record per CDR3 protein. The repertoire includes 750,000 to 950,000 distinct CDR3 sequences, 15% to 20% of them detected once, and approximately 5% sits in the top ten. The specimen was PBMCs, mostly from graft donor cells, collected 360 days after TCRalphabeta/CD19-depleted stem cell transplant. The clonotype originates from a male patient younger than 18 who had a stem cell transplant for acute lymphoblastic leukemia, so the T cells may come from the graft donor.

The CDR3 is CASSEWGGGGSLRTQYF. In DNA form, the CDR3 reads TGTGCCAGCAGTGAATGGGGGGGCGGGGGCTCACTCCGGACCCAGTACTTC. The rearrangement links TRBV25-1 to TRBJ2-5, with a weak D call TRBD2 (7 bases). The germline V and J ends were trimmed by 1 base and 7 bases, with 22 bases remaining between them. The CDR3 totals 17 residues. Germline lookup yields CDR1 MGHDK and CDR2 SYGVNS.